This T cell receptor beta chain emerged from a study of T-cell reconstitution after alpha-beta-depleted transplantation in children. This CDR3 has 14 residues. Germline CDR1 SGHRS, CDR2 YFSETQ. Trimming took off 4 bases at V and 6 bases at J, with 13 bases between the two ends. This clonotype was seen more than once but under ten times. Molecular barcoding with unique molecular identifiers was used for the TCRbeta library. MiXCR, run by TCRdb on the PCR reads, gives a single entry per CDR3 protein. The table shows hundreds of thousands of distinct CDR3 sequences, with roughly 17% occurring only once. This receptor was taken from a boy in the first two years of life who had a stem cell transplant for Wiskott-Aldrich syndrome, so the T cells may come from the graft donor. The J gene is TRBJ1-4, the V gene TRBV5-1, with D maybe TRBD1 (6 bases). The specimen comprised PBMCs, mostly from graft donor cells, sampled 360 days after TCRalphabeta/CD19-depleted stem cell transplant. The CDR3, as DNA: TGCGCCAGCAGCCCCACCGGGACATATGAAAAACTGTTTTTT. Translated, it gives CASSPTGTYEKLFF.